The 30 T cell receptor beta chains presented below share a single source sample, sequenced in a study of cytomegalovirus exposure and HLA in healthy donors. The PCR used 60 Vbeta and 13 Jbeta primers. TCRdb's copy holds only in-frame clones and misses some; the assay was immunoSEQ multiplex PCR. Of fewer than 120,000 clones listed, 65% to 80% were seen once; the top ten hold about 6.8%. Material for sequencing was PBMCs. Receptors were obtained from a young man in good health and CMV-seropositive.

The CDR3 DNA is TGTGCCAGCAGCAAACTAGCGGGTCCCACAGATACGCAGTATTTT. Its translation: CASSKLAGPTDTQYF. The rearrangement links TRBV21-1 to TRBJ2-3; the D segment call TRBD2 is taken from the table without a DNA check. TRBV21-1 is a pseudogene locus. The CDR3 is 15 amino acids.

The rearrangement uses TRBV11-3 and TRBJ2-2, with 9 positions matching TRBD2. Germline values: CDR1 SGHNT, CDR2 YENEEA. CDR3 length: 15 amino acids. V lost 5 bases to trimming and J lost 7 bases; unmatched junction nucleotides: 8. CDR3 sequence (DNA): TGTGCCAGCAGCACAAGAGCGGGGGGCAGCGGGGAGCTGTTTTTT. Encoded protein: CASSTRAGGSGELFF.

This clone was detected once. J is TRBJ1-2 and V is TRBV30; a possible D gene is TRBD1 (5 bases). The germline gives CDR1 GTSNPN, CDR2 SVGIG (reference sequence). V shed 0 bases and J shed 2 bases, with 10 bases lying between them. There are 14 residues in the CDR3. CDR3 amino acids: CAWSVSQENYGYTF. The CDR3 coding sequence is TGTGCCTGGAGTGTGTCACAGGAGAACTATGGCTACACCTTC.

CDR3 coding DNA: TGTGCCAGCAGTGTCCACACAGGGGGCACTGAAGCTTTCTTT. Translated: CASSVHTGGTEAFF. J is TRBJ1-1 and V is TRBV6-4, with 8 bases matching TRBD1. Germline values: CDR1 MRHNA, CDR2 SNTAGT. This CDR3 spans 14 amino acids. J gave up 4 bases and V 4 bases, and 5 bases lay outside the gene matches.

CDR3 sequence: CASSHGNVLTF. In DNA form, the CDR3 reads TGTGCCAGCAGCCACGGCAACGTCCTGACTTTC. The chain carries TRBV27 and TRBJ2-6, with D unresolved. The germline V and J ends were trimmed by 6 bases and 9 bases, with 6 bases remaining between them. CDR1 is MNHEY, CDR2 SMNVEV, per germline (reference sequence). This CDR3 is 11 amino acids long.

This rearrangement joins TRBV4-1 to TRBJ2-1, with D perhaps TRBD2 (6 bases). CDR3 length: 18 residues. The V end lost 0 bases, the J end lost 1 base, and 16 bases lay between the germline ends. Germline CDR1 MGHRA, CDR2 YSYEKL. Written as DNA, the CDR3 is TGCGCCAGCAGCCAAGATACCCCCTTCGCGGGGTCCTACAATGAGCAGTTCTTC. Residues: CASSQDTPFAGSYNEQFF.

The chain employs TRBV5-1 and TRBJ1-2, with TRBD1 matching 8 bases. The germline gives CDR1 SGHRS, CDR2 YFSETQ. V was clipped by 0 bases and J by 4 bases; unmatched bases: 11. The length of the CDR3 is 17 residues. For the CDR3, the DNA is TGCGCCAGCAGCTTGGTTCCTGCCGGACAGGGTACCTATGGCTACACCTTC. Translating it yields CASSLVPAGQGTYGYTF.

The rearrangement joins TRBV6-1 to TRBJ2-2; D is possibly TRBD2 (6 bases). The CDR3 covers 15 residues. Trimming removed 6 bases from V and 0 bases from J, with 11 bases in between. Germline values: CDR1 MNHNS, CDR2 SASEGT. The CDR3 coding sequence is TGTGCCAGCAGCGAGGGGACTTCGAACACCGGGGAGCTGTTTTTT. It encodes CASSEGTSNTGELFF.

In its sample, this clone was seen a few times. A read error may produce the germline difference seen at one junction end. CDR3 bases: TGCGCCAGCAGCTTGGGACAGCCCAATGAACAACTGTTTTTT. Amino acids: CASSLGQPNEQLFF. This chain uses TRBV5-1 with TRBJ1-4; possible D gene TRBD1, 5 bases. Germline V gives CDR1 SGHRS, CDR2 YFSETQ. CDR3 length equals 14 residues.

V and J are TRBV19 and TRBJ1-5; no firm D call. Trimming took off 5 bases at V and 1 base at J, with 18 bases between the two ends. Germline V gene lookup returns CDR1 LNHDA and CDR2 SQIVND (reference sequence). The CDR3 consists of 17 residues. CDR3 region: CASSPTWEILSNQPQHF. DNA of the CDR3: TGTGCCAGTAGTCCGACATGGGAGATCCTAAGCAATCAGCCCCAGCATTTT. Together with reference TRBV19 and TRBJ1-5, the CDR3 gives the full variable domain: DGGITQSPKYLFRKEGQNVTLSCEQNLNHDAMYWYRQDPGQGLRLIYYSQIVNDFQKGDIAEGYSVSREKKESFPLTVTSAQKNPTAFYLCASSPTWEILSNQPQHFGDGTRLSIL.

The gene calls are TRBV6-5 and TRBJ2-5, with D maybe TRBD2 (6 bases). The V and J ends lost 2 bases and 6 bases respectively, with 13 bases between them. Germline CDR1 and CDR2: MNHEY and SVGAGI. The CDR3 extends over 14 amino acids. CDR3 loop: CASSYRASEKTQYF. The DNA of the CDR3 is TGTGCCAGCAGTTACAGAGCTAGCGAAAAGACCCAGTACTTC.

This chain links TRBV19 with TRBJ2-1; D perhaps matches TRBD2 (6 bases). The CDR3 totals 15 residues. Trimming shortened V by 5 bases and J by 3 bases, and 14 bases separated the two germline ends. CDR1 and CDR2 from the germline V gene are LNHDA and SQIVND (reference sequence). The CDR3 DNA is TGTGCCAGTAGTGGTTCCGGGGGAGACTACAATGAGCAGTTCTTC. It codes for CASSGSGGDYNEQFF. Complete variable domain (other parts from reference TRBV19 and TRBJ2-1): DGGITQSPKYLFRKEGQNVTLSCEQNLNHDAMYWYRQDPGQGLRLIYYSQIVNDFQKGDIAEGYSVSREKKESFPLTVTSAQKNPTAFYLCASSGSGGDYNEQFFGPGTRLTVL.

The chain combines TRBV6-1 with TRBJ1-5; maybe TRBD1 (5 bases). Trimming pared 5 bases from V and 3 bases from J, leaving 11 bases between. Germline V gene data show CDR1 as MNHNS and CDR2 as SASEGT. CDR3 length: 14 amino acids. The CDR3 loop is CASSIDRANQPQHF. The CDR3 DNA follows: TGTGCCAGCAGTATAGACAGAGCCAATCAGCCCCAGCATTTT.

V gene TRBV9 combines with J gene TRBJ2-5; D perhaps matches TRBD1 (6 bases). V dropped 4 bases and J dropped 5 bases, with 15 bases sitting between them. The CDR3 consists of 14 residues. Per germline, CDR1 SGDLS and CDR2 YYNGEE. DNA of the CDR3: TGTGCCAGCAGCCCCTACAGGGATTCGGAGACCCAGTACTTC. This sequence encodes CASSPYRDSETQYF.

The chain joins TRBV14 to TRBJ1-2; D unresolved. With 1 base removed from V and 3 bases from J, the gap between germline ends came to 15 bases. This CDR3 is built from 16 residues. Germline CDR1 SGHDN, CDR2 FVKESK. The CDR3 sequence is CASSQAGDFTHYGYTF. CDR3 in DNA: TGTGCCAGCAGCCAAGCTGGTGACTTCACCCACTATGGCTACACCTTC.

The J gene is TRBJ1-2, the V gene TRBV7-3, with no clear D. This CDR3 is 16 amino acids long. V lost 1 base and J lost 5, with 17 bases in between. The germline CDR1 and CDR2 sequences are SGHTA and FQGTGA. The CDR3 spells CASSLRASDPLYGYTF. DNA for the CDR3: TGTGCCAGCAGCTTAAGGGCCTCGGATCCTCTTTATGGCTACACCTTC. The whole variable domain, remainder taken from reference TRBV7-3 and TRBJ1-2, is GAGVSQTPSNKVTEKGKYVELRCDPISGHTALYWYRQSLGQGPEFLIYFQGTGAADDSGLPNDRFFAVRPEGSVSTLKIQRTERGDSAVYLCASSLRASDPLYGYTFGSGTRLTVV.

J is TRBJ2-5 and V is TRBV29-1; unclear D gene. V lost 4 bases and J lost 2, with 8 bases in between. The CDR3 length is 12 residues. Germline V gene sequence: CDR1 SQVTM, CDR2 ANQGSEA. The CDR3, as DNA: TGCAGCGTTGCAACAGTACAAGAGACCCAGTACTTC. Translation gives CSVATVQETQYF. Complete variable domain (other parts from reference TRBV29-1 and TRBJ2-5): SAVISQKPSRDICQRGTSLTIQCQVDSQVTMMFWYRQQPGQSLTLIATANQGSEATYESGFVIDKFPISRPNLTFSTLTVSNMSPEDSSIYLCSVATVQETQYFGPGTRLLVL.

The rearrangement joins TRBV4-1 to TRBJ2-7, with 8 positions matching TRBD1. Germline CDR1 MGHRA, CDR2 YSYEKL. Trimming removed 1 base from V and 3 bases from J; junction bases left unmatched: 8. The CDR3 loop spans 16 amino acids. Here the CDR3 DNA reads TGCGCCAGCAGCCAAGTTGGACAGGGTTTTAACTACGAGCAGTACTTC. This codes for CASSQVGQGFNYEQYF.

The rearrangement joins TRBV28 to TRBJ1-4, with D maybe TRBD1 (6 bases). V was trimmed by 2 bases and J by 4 bases, leaving 11 bases between them. The V gene's germline CDR1 is MDHEN and CDR2 SYDVKM. The CDR3 contains 15 residues. CDR3 sequence reads: CASSLEGGLNEKLFF. The CDR3 DNA follows: TGTGCCAGCAGTTTAGAGGGGGGGCTTAATGAAAAACTGTTTTTT.

The gene calls are TRBV6-4 and TRBJ2-1, with D perhaps matching TRBD1 (7 bases). The V end lost 0 bases, the J end lost 3 bases, and 12 bases lay between the germline ends. Looked up from germline, CDR1 is MRHNA and CDR2 is SNTAGT. There are 16 residues in the CDR3. The DNA for the CDR3 is TGTGCCAGCAGTGACTCCGGCGGGACAGTCTACAATGAGCAGTTCTTC. Translated: CASSDSGGTVYNEQFF.

The CDR3 region is CASSIRTGGRERMSNQPQHF. In DNA, the CDR3 is TGTGCCAGTAGTATTCGAACAGGGGGCAGAGAGAGAATGAGCAATCAGCCCCAGCATTTT. The chain joins TRBV19 to TRBJ1-5, with TRBD1 matching 9 bases. The V gene end was trimmed by 3 bases and the J gene end by 1 base; junction bases not matched to a gene: 16. This CDR3 spans 20 amino acids. Germline values: CDR1 LNHDA, CDR2 SQIVND (reference sequence). Using reference TRBV19 and TRBJ1-5 for the parts outside the CDR3, the full variable domain is DGGITQSPKYLFRKEGQNVTLSCEQNLNHDAMYWYRQDPGQGLRLIYYSQIVNDFQKGDIAEGYSVSREKKESFPLTVTSAQKNPTAFYLCASSIRTGGRERMSNQPQHFGDGTRLSIL.

The chain has TRBV5-5 and TRBJ1-4; weak D call: TRBD1 (5 bases). The CDR3 has 14 residues. Trimming removed 5 bases at V and 5 bases at J, with 13 bases between. Germline CDR1 and CDR2: SGHKS and YYEKEE (reference sequence). This chain's CDR3 is CASSYWEGNEKLFF. The DNA of the CDR3 is TGTGCCAGCAGTTATTGGGAGGGGAATGAAAAACTGTTTTTT. The whole variable domain, remainder taken from reference TRBV5-5 and TRBJ1-4, is DAGVTQSPTHLIKTRGQQVTLRCSPISGHKSVSWYQQVLGQGPQFIFQYYEKEERGRGNFPDRFSARQFPNYSSELNVNALLLGDSALYLCASSYWEGNEKLFFGSGTQLSVL.

The rearrangement joins TRBV7-2 to TRBJ2-3; 8 nucleotides agree with TRBD2. Germline trimming cut 3 bases from V and 1 base from J; bases unmatched to any gene: 3. CDR1 and CDR2 (germline): SGHTA, FQGNSA. The CDR3 length is 15 residues. The CDR3 sequence: CASSFGGGRTDTQYF. The CDR3 DNA follows: TGTGCCAGCAGCTTTGGCGGGGGGCGCACAGATACGCAGTATTTT.

The chain combines TRBV15 with TRBJ2-6; D is unresolved. Germline lookup yields CDR1 LNHNV and CDR2 YYDKDF (reference sequence). CDR3 length equals 16 residues. Deletions cut 5 bases from V and 0 bases from J, with 11 bases between. The CDR3 is CATSPSVYSGANVLTF. Here the CDR3 DNA reads TGTGCCACCAGCCCATCTGTCTACTCTGGGGCCAACGTCCTGACTTTC.

This clone was recorded only once. J is TRBJ2-6 and V is TRBV19; 10 positions agree with TRBD1. CDR3 length: 17 residues. The V segment lost 5 bases and the J segment 0 bases; nucleotides outside the gene matches: 4. Germline V CDR1 and CDR2: LNHDA, SQIVND (reference sequence). As DNA, the CDR3 is TGTGCCAGTAGTTGGACAGGGGGGAGCTCTGGGGCCAACGTCCTGACTTTC. Encoded protein: CASSWTGGSSGANVLTF.

V usage is TRBV7-6 and J usage is TRBJ2-3; 14 bases are shared with TRBD2. The V segment lost 1 base and the J segment 4 bases; nucleotides outside the gene matches: 1. This CDR3 is 16 amino acids long. Germline assignment: CDR1 SGHVS and CDR2 FNYEAQ. Written as DNA, the CDR3 is TGTGCCAGCAGCTTAGAGACTAGCGGGGGGGCAGATACGCAGTATTTT. It encodes CASSLETSGGADTQYF.

V and J are TRBV7-6 and TRBJ2-1; 12 positions match TRBD2. Germline-derived CDR1 and CDR2 are SGHVS and FNYEAQ. The CDR3 runs to 17 residues. The trim removed 7 bases at V and 4 bases at J, leaving 11 bases unmatched. The CDR3: CASTHRLAGALYNEQFF. As DNA, the CDR3 is TGTGCCAGCACCCACCGACTAGCGGGGGCTCTATACAATGAGCAGTTCTTC.

The CDR3 loop is CASSDSRTAEAKNIQYF. The CDR3 bases are TGTGCCAGCAGTGACTCCCGGACAGCCGAAGCCAAAAACATTCAGTACTTC. The V call is TRBV25-1, the J call TRBJ2-4, with a weak D call TRBD1 (6 bases). The CDR3 spans 17 residues. Between the trimmed V and J ends, which lost 3 bases and 0 bases, there was a span of 15 bases. The germline V gene has CDR1 MGHDK and CDR2 SYGVNS.

This clone came up a few times. This chain uses TRBV5-6 with TRBJ1-4; D perhaps matches TRBD1 (6 bases). V lost 4 bases and J lost 13, with 17 bases in between. In germline, CDR1 is SGHDT, CDR2 YYEEEE. The CDR3 is 13 residues long. The CDR3 here is CASSRGGALALFF. The CDR3 DNA follows: TGTGCCAGCAGCCGCGGGGGGGCTCTGGCACTGTTTTTT.

In its sample, this clone is medium-sized. The rearrangement uses TRBV5-1 and TRBJ2-5, with TRBD1 identical over 7 bases. The V segment lost 4 bases and the J segment 10 bases; nucleotides outside the gene matches: 13. CDR1 and CDR2 (germline): SGHRS, YFSETQ. CDR3 length: 14 residues. The CDR3 reads CASSPGDSSRGQYF. CDR3 DNA sequence: TGCGCCAGCAGCCCTGGGGACAGTAGTAGGGGCCAGTACTTC.